This T cell receptor beta chain comes out of a study of Graves' ophthalmopathy and Graves' hyperthyroidism. About the research overall: Investigators collected peripheral blood at initial diagnosis, before any treatment was given.

The PBMCs had their origin in 10 ml of fresh peripheral blood. The CDR3 runs 12 residues. Germline loops: CDR1 SGHAT, CDR2 FQNNGV. This clonotype was detected ten times or more. Its antigen is unknown. Study-wide results and limits: Blood samples also showed most expanded thyroid clonotypes exceeding 0.001 frequency. From stable hyperthyroidism, ophthalmopathy was separated by a 13-signature model with about 88% sensitivity and approximately 81% specificity.

The authors amplified TCR beta CDR3 regions, and they did so from RNA transcripts for repertoire sequencing. First-round RT-PCR used HTBI primers; second-round multiplex PCR followed. TCRdb reanalysed the multiplex PCR reads using MiXCR and keeps one entry per CDR3 protein. In the table there are about 390,000 distinct CDR3 sequences, 15% to 20% of which are singletons. The V call is TRBV11-2, the J call TRBJ2-5, with 10 bases identical to TRBD2. The J call may not be correct, given that the DNA end is closer to TRBJ2-1. The receptor was derived from an adult woman with stable Graves' hyperthyroidism. The source material was peripheral blood. The DNA for the CDR3 is TGTGCCAGCAGCTTGGCTAGCGGGAGCCAGTTCTTC. Protein sequence: CASSLASGSQFF.